Below, one TCR beta chain is given with its context. The antigen this receptor binds is unknown. The read falls 3 residues short of the CDR3 end, and the missing part is taken from the germline J gene. This entry is derived from a study of T cell clonality in common variable immunodeficiency (dated by TCRdb to the mid-2010s). Including the terminal cysteine and phenylalanine, the CDR3 comprises 17 residues. Only the CDR3 bases that were read are kept: 42 of them, in frame from base 1. The germline V gene yields MNHEY for CDR1 and SVGEGT for CDR2. Between the V and J ends, shortened by 0 bases and 4 bases respectively, the junction contains 18 bases. CVID samples and control samples contributed equivalent amounts of genomic DNA as sequencing input. For every sample, a 60 bp segment covering the rearranged TCRbeta CDR3 region was amplified and then sequenced. TCRbeta amplification used the immunoSEQ assay, a bias-corrected multiplex PCR with high-throughput sequencing. As for the authors' bioinformatics: Every unique nucleotide sequence counted as a clone and was annotated with V, D and J genes, copy number and frequency. Sequences were labeled productive if in frame, and non-productive if out of frame or containing stop codons. Clonality was calculated from Shannon's entropy as previously described. Mean CDR3 Kyte-Doolittle hydropathy was derived from the predicted amino acid sequences of productive clones. Using the R hclust function, scaled V gene usage was clustered hierarchically with Manhattan distance and complete linkage. Sharing of clones by CDR3 amino acid sequence was evaluated by resampling 12 repertoires per group over 100 rounds. The repertoires were screened for 60 to 85 published EBV-specific TCRbeta sequences and approximately 240 published CMV-specific TCRbeta sequences. Two CVID samples that yielded fewer than 10,000 sequences were excluded from the analysis, so 42 CVID repertoires were retained. TCRdb took this table from immuneACCESS and kept in-frame rearrangements with V and J called. Such tables lack part of the clones; where checked against another copy, unresolved V genes explain under half of the gap, and the rest is unexplained. The DNA gave D and trimming, while V, J and clone size come from that table. The sample features 40,000 to 50,000 clones, and none is a singleton. Approximately 5.5% of the sample is taken by the ten largest.

CVID was diagnosed by standard criteria: serum IgG, IgA and/or IgM reduced below normal range, plus specific antibody deficiency. There were 40 to 45 subjects in the CVID group (29 male and 15 female), ranging in age from roughly 9 to 65 years, with a mean age of roughly 39. Most of the CVID patients and most of the healthy controls were of Caucasian heritage. At the time of study participation, every CVID subject had been on replacement immunoglobulin therapy for one year or longer. When blood was collected, none of the CVID subjects were ill or on immunomodulatory or immunosuppressive medication. Heparinized peripheral whole blood samples of about 5 to 8 ml were collected from each donor. Genomic DNA from adults with common variable immune deficiency (CVID) and from healthy adult controls was used to sequence TCRbeta CDR3 repertoires. Diluted blood was subjected to density centrifugation over Hypaque 1077 or Ficoll-Paque for isolation of peripheral blood mononuclear cells. Genomic DNA was extracted from unsorted mononuclear cells by Qiagen column purification or by a centrifugation-based method.

General findings and caveats noted by the study authors: CVID TCRbeta sequences were reported to have fewer deletions and N-nucleotide insertions and to lack highly modified clones with 13 or more V deletions. Although equal DNA input was used, an average of roughly 80,000 unique sequences per sample was obtained for controls, compared with some 30,000 for CVID samples. The authors noted that sequencing repertoires of T cell subpopulations would be needed to clarify what caused the increased clonality in CVID. Fewer TCRbeta clones were shared among CVID subjects than among healthy controls (p < 0.0001). Differences among patients in the CVID cohort limited the correlations between repertoire features and clinical complications. Increased TCRbeta clonality was found in CVID subjects compared with healthy controls (t-test p = 0.018), with the increase being most characteristic of about a third of subjects.

The rearrangement joined TRBV6-2 or TRBV6-3 to TRBJ1-1, with a weak D call of TRBD1 (6 bases match). Sequenced sample: peripheral blood mononuclear cells. This clonotype was sampled from a human donor with common variable immunodeficiency. The sequenced part of the CDR3 DNA is TGTGCCAGCAGTTACTCGATAACAGGGTCGTTGGGCACTGAA. Its protein reads: CASSYSITGSLGTE. The CDR3 reads in full as CASSYSITGSLGTEAFF.